The rows below give T cell receptor beta chains drawn from one sample of a study of OX40 agonist ivuxolimab in advanced cancers. Using immunoSEQ multiplex PCR, the repertoire was profiled, and TCRdb retains in-frame clones only, with some absent. The sample contains around 65,000 clones, roughly 88% of which appear only once. Sequencing used CD4+ or CD8+ T cells sorted from blood, obtained in a trial of the OX40 agonist ivuxolimab. These receptors all come from an adult with an advanced solid tumor such as melanoma, head and neck, liver or kidney cancer. Both conserved end residues are trimmed from each CDR3. The order of the fields is J gene, CDR3 length, clone size, D gene, V gene, CDR3 protein. D genes are given only for firm matches. Clone size is not always given. Where it is, it says once, few, many or a class for expanded clones.

>TRBJ1-5|12|once|.|TRBV7-9
ASSPDGGNQPQH
>TRBJ1-2|13|.|.|TRBV6-6
ASLLGDRRNYGYT
>TRBJ1-4|13|.|.|TRBV19
ASKTGWATNEKLF
>TRBJ2-3|12|few|.|TRBV10-3
AIRDTARPDTQY
>TRBJ1-2|10|.|.|TRBV28
ASTPGEYGYT
>TRBJ2-2|10|.|.|TRBV5-5
ASISLAGELF
>TRBJ1-2|13|.|.|TRBV28
ASSSAQPPGYGYT
>TRBJ1-1|11|.|.|TRBV5-1
ASSLGRNTEAF
>TRBJ2-1|13|once|TRBD1|TRBV15
ATSTRGPTYNEQF
>TRBJ2-2|14|.|.|TRBV5-1
ASSLGDSINTGELF
>TRBJ1-5|12|once|.|TRBV6-1
ASSGSDKNQPQH
>TRBJ1-1|13|.|.|TRBV5-1
ASRPRGSGDTEAF
>TRBJ2-6|14|few|.|TRBV7-9
ASSLDRPSGANVLT
>TRBJ2-1|13|once|.|TRBV6-6
ASSDPTRGNNEQF
>TRBJ2-5|12|.|TRBD1|TRBV6-1
ASSLGQGILAQY
>TRBJ1-2|11|.|.|TRBV28
AYLAVGVGGYT
>TRBJ2-6|19|.|TRBD2|TRBV7-3
ASSLSNPGLAGGSGANVLT
>TRBJ1-1|11|.|.|TRBV6-1
GSSGRGNTEAF
>TRBJ1-5|14|.|.|TRBV15
ATSRDLGGIRQPQH
>TRBJ2-1|16|.|.|TRBV15
ATSSSVWGTPTYNEQF